This T cell receptor beta chain was identified in a study of cytomegalovirus exposure and HLA in healthy donors. PCR was performed using 60 Vbeta and 13 Jbeta primers. Using immunoSEQ multiplex PCR, the repertoire was profiled, and TCRdb retains in-frame clones only, with some absent. The sample contains around 92,000 clones, about 70% of which appear only once. Study outcomes and limitations: Several of the most significant clusters appeared linked to common viral pathogens, based on a later analysis. Researchers reportedly found TCR beta sequences accurately predicted most subjects' HLA-A and HLA-B alleles.

The germline CDR1 and CDR2 sequences are SGDLS and YYNGEE. V trimming: 2 bases; J trimming: 8 bases; junction bases outside the gene matches: 15. This CDR3 has 17 amino acids. This donor lacks a recorded CMV serostatus. Regarding this clone: Its target is not known.

Sequenced: PBMCs. The sequence derives from a human donor in good health. The chain combines TRBV9 with TRBJ1-4, with 7 bases matching TRBD1. The CDR3 sequence: CASSVGPPGTVQEKLFF. DNA for the CDR3: TGTGCCAGCAGCGTTGGCCCCCCCGGGACAGTGCAAGAAAAACTGTTTTTT.